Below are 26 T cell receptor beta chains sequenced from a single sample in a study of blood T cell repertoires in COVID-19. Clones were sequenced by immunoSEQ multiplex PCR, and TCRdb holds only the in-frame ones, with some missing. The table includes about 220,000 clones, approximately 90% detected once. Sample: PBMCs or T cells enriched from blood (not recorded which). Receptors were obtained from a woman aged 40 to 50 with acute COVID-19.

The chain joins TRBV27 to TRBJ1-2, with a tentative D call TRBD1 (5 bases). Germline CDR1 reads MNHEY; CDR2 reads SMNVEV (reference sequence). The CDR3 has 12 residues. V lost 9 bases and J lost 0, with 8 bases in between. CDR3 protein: CASRGSNYGYTF. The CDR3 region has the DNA TGTGCCAGTCGGGGGTCTAACTATGGCTACACCTTC.

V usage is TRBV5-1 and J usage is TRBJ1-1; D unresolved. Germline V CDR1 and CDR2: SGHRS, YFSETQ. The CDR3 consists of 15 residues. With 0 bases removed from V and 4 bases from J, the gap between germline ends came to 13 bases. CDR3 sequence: CASSLVHSGGTEAFF. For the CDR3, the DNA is TGCGCCAGCAGCTTGGTGCATTCGGGAGGCACTGAAGCTTTCTTT.

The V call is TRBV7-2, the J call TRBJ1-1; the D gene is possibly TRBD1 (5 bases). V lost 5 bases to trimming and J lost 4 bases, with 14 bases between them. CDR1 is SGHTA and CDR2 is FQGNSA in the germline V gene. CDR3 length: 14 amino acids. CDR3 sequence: CASSPLGGGTEAFF. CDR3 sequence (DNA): TGTGCCAGCAGCCCCTTGGGGGGTGGCACTGAAGCTTTCTTT.

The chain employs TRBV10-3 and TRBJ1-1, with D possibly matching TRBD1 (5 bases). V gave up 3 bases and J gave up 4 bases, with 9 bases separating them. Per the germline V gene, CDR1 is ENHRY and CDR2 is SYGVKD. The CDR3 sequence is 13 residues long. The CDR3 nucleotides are TGTGCCATCAGTGAAGGGGTGGGCACTGAAGCTTTCTTT. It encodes CAISEGVGTEAFF.

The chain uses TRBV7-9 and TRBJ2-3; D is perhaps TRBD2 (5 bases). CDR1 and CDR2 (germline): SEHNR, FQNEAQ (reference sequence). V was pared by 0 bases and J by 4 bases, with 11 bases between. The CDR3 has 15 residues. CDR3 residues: CASSLARSGPDTQYF. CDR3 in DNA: TGTGCCAGCAGCTTAGCGCGGAGCGGTCCAGATACGCAGTATTTT.

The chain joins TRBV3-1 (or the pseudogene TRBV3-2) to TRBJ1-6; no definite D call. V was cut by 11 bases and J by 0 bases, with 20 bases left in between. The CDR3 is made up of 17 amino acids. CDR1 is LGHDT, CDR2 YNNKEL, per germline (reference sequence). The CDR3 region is CARAPGARHSYNSPLHF. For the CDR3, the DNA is TGTGCCCGAGCCCCAGGCGCACGCCACTCCTATAATTCACCCCTCCACTTT.

CDR3 in DNA: TGTGCCACCAGCAGAGATTTGTTTTTAGTGGGTGTCAGGGGGGATTCTAACTATGGCTACACCTTC. It translates to CATSRDLFLVGVRGDSNYGYTF. The chain couples TRBV15 to TRBJ1-2; 7 positions agree with TRBD1. Germline assignment: CDR1 LNHNV and CDR2 YYDKDF (reference sequence). Trimming removed 0 bases from V and 0 bases from J; junction bases left unmatched: 22. The CDR3 runs to 22 residues.

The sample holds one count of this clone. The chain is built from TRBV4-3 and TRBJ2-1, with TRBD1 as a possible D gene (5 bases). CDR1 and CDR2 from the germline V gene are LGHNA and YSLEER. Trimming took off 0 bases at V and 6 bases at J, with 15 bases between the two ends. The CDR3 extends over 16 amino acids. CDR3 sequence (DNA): TGCGCCAGCAGCCAAGACAGCAGGGTCAAGGGCAATGAGCAGTTCTTC. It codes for CASSQDSRVKGNEQFF.

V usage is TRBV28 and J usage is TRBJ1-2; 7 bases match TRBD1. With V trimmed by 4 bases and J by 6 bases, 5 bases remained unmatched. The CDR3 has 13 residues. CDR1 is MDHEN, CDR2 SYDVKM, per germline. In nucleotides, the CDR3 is TGTGCCAGCAGTTCCGACAGGGTGAATGGCTACACCTTC. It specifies CASSSDRVNGYTF.

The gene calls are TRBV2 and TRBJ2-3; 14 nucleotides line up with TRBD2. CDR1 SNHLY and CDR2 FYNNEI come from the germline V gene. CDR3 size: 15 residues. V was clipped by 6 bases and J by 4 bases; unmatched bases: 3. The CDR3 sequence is CASRGTSGGSDTQYF. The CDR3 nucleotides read TGTGCCAGCAGGGGGACTAGCGGGGGTTCAGATACGCAGTATTTT.

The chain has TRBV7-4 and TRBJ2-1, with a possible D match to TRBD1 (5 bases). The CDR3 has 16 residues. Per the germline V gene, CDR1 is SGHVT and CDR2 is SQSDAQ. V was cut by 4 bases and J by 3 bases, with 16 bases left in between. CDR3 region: CASSSVGTGSYNEQFF. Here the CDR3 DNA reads TGTGCCAGCAGCTCCGTTGGTACAGGAAGCTACAATGAGCAGTTCTTC.

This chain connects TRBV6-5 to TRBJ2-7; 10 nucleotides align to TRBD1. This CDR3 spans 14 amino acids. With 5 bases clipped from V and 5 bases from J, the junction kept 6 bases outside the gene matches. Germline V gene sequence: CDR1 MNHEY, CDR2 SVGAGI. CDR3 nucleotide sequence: TGTGCCAGCAGTCGACAGGGGGCTAGGGACGAGCAGTACTTC. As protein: CASSRQGARDEQYF.

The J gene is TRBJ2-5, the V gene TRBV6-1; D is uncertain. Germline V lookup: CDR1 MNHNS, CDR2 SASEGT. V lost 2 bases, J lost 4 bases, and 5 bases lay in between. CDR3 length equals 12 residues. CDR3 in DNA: TGTGCCAGCAGTGAATCAATAGAGACCCAGTACTTC. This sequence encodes CASSESIETQYF.

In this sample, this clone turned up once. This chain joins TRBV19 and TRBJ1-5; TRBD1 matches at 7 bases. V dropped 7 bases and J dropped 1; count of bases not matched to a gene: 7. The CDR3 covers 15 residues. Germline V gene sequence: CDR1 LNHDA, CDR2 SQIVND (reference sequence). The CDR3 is CASNGDSVSNQPQHF. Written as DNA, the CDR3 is TGTGCCAGTAATGGGGACAGTGTAAGCAATCAGCCCCAGCATTTT.

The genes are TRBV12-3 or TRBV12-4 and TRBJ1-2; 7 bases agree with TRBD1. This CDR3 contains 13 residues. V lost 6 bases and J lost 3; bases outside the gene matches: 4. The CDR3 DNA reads TGTGCCAGCAGCCTTACAGGGGACTATGGCTACACCTTC. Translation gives CASSLTGDYGYTF.

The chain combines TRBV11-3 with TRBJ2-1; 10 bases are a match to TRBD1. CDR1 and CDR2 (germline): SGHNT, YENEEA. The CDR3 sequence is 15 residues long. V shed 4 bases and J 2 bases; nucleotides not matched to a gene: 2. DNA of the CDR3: TGTGCCAGCAGCTGGGGACAGGGGACCTACAATGAGCAGTTCTTC. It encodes CASSWGQGTYNEQFF.

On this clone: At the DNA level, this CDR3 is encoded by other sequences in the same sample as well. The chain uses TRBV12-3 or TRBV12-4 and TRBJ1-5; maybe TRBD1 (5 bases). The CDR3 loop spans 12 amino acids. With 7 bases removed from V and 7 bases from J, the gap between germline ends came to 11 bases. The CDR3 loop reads CASTGQGQPQHF. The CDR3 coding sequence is TGTGCCAGCACCGGGCAGGGCCAGCCCCAGCATTTT.

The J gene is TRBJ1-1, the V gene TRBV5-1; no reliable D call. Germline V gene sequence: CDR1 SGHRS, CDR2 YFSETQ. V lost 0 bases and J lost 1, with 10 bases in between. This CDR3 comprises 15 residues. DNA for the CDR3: TGCGCCAGCAGCTTGGTTCAGACTGGGAACACTGAAGCTTTCTTT. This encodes CASSLVQTGNTEAFF.

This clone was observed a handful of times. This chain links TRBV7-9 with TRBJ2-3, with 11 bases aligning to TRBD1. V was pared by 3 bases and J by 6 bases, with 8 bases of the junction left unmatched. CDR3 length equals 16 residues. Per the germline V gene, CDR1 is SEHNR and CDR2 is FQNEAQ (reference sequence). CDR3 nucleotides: TGTGCCAGCAGCTTCCGGACAGGGGGCATGTCCGATACGCAGTATTTT. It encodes CASSFRTGGMSDTQYF. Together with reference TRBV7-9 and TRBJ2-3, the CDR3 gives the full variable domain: DTGVSQNPRHKITKRGQNVTFRCDPISEHNRLYWYRQTLGQGPEFLTYFQNEAQLEKSRLLSDRFSAERPKGSFSTLEIQRTEQGDSAMYLCASSFRTGGMSDTQYFGPGTRLTVL.

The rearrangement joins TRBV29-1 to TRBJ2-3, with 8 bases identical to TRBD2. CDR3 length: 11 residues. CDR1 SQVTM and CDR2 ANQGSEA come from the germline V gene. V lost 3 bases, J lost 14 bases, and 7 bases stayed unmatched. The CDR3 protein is CSVDVAGPRYF. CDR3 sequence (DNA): TGCAGCGTTGACGTAGCGGGGCCTAGGTATTTT.

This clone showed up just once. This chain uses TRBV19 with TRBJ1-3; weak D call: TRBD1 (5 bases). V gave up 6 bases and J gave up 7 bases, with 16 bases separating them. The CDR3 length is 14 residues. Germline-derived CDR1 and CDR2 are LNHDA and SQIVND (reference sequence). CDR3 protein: CASRPTDRLNTIYF. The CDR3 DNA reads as TGTGCCAGTAGACCGACAGACCGATTGAACACCATATATTTT.

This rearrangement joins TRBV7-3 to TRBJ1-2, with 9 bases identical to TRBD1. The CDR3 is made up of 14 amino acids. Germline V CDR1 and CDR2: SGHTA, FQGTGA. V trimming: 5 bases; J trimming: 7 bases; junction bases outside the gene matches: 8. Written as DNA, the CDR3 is TGTGCCAGCAGCCTGGGACAGGGAAGTTCTGGCTACACCTTC. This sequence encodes CASSLGQGSSGYTF.

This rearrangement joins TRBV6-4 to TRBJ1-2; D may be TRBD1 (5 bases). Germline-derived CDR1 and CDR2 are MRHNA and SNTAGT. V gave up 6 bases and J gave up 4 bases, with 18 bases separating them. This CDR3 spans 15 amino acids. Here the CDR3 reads CASRSSIQDRYGYTF. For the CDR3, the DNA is TGTGCCAGCAGAAGTTCAATACAGGACCGCTATGGCTACACCTTC.

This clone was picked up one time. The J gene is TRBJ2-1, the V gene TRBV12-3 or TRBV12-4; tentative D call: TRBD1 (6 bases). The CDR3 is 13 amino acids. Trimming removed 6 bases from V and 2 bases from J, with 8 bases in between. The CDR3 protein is CASRWGPYNEQFF. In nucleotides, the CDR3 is TGTGCCAGCAGATGGGGGCCCTACAATGAGCAGTTCTTC.

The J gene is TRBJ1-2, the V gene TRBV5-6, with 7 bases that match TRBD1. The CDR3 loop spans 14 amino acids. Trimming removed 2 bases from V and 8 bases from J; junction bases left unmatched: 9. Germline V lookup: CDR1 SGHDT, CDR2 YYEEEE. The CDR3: CASSFTGVVWGYTF. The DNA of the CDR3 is TGTGCCAGCAGCTTTACAGGGGTTGTATGGGGCTACACCTTC. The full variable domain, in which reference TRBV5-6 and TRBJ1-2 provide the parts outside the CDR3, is DAGVTQSPTHLIKTRGQQVTLRCSPKSGHDTVSWYQQALGQGPQFIFQYYEEEERQRGNFPDRFSGHQFPNYSSELNVNALLLGDSALYLCASSFTGVVWGYTFGSGTRLTVV.

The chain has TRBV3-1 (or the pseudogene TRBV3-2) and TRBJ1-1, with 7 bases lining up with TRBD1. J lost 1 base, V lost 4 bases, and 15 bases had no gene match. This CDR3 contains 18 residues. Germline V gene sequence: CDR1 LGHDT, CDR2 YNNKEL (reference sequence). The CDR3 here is CASSRRSTGLTGNTEAFF. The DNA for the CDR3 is TGTGCCAGCAGCCGAAGATCGACAGGGCTTACGGGGAACACTGAAGCTTTCTTT.